The rows below give T cell receptor beta chains drawn from one sample of a study of blood T cell repertoires in COVID-19. Repertoires were generated with immunoSEQ multiplex PCR, while TCRdb's copy carries only in-frame clones and drops some. The profile shows approximately 440,000 clones, about nine tenths of them singletons. Material: PBMCs or T cells enriched from blood (not recorded which). These receptors all stem from a young woman who had recovered from COVID-19. Both conserved end residues are part of each CDR3. The D gene is left open where the match is weak. Clone sizes are given selectively: once, few, many, or a class where the clone is expanded.

NA | TRBD2 | TRBJ2-1 | TRBV6-6 | TGTGCCAGCAGTCCGACTAGCGGGGGGCCCTACAATGAGCAGTTCTTC | CASSPTSGGPYNEQFF
NA | TRBD1 | TRBJ1-2 | TRBV6-5 | TGTGCCAGCAGACCGGGACAGCAGTATGGCTACACCTTC | CASRPGQQYGYTF
NA | NA | TRBJ1-2 | TRBV30 | TGTGCCTGGAGTCTGTTTCTCGGACATAACTATGGCTACACCTTC | CAWSLFLGHNYGYTF
few | NA | TRBJ2-2 | TRBV9 | TGTGCCAGCAGCGTAGAGGCTAGATACACCGGGGAGCTGTTTTTT | CASSVEARYTGELFF
NA | NA | TRBJ2-5 | TRBV4-1 | TGCGCCAGCAGCCTCCTAACGGGGAATGCCCAGTACTTC | CASSLLTGNAQYF
NA | NA | TRBJ1-4 | TRBV3-1/TRBV3-2 | TGTGCCAGCAGCCTACAGGGAGCTAATGAAAAACTGTTTTTT | CASSLQGANEKLFF
NA | TRBD1 | TRBJ1-4 | TRBV30 | TGTGCCTGGAGTGGAGGGACAGGGGGCGATGAAAAACTGTTTTTT | CAWSGGTGGDEKLFF
NA | NA | TRBJ2-2 | TRBV15 | TGTGCCACCAGCAGACCCGGACAGCTTTACACCGGGGAGCTGTTTTTT | CATSRPGQLYTGELFF
NA | TRBD1 | TRBJ2-7 | TRBV2 | TGTGCCAGCAGTGAAAGGCGGACAGGGCCAAGCTCCTACGAGCAGTACTTC | CASSERRTGPSSYEQYF
NA | TRBD1 | TRBJ1-1 | TRBV6-5 | TGTGCCAGCAGTCGAAGGACAGGGGGCACTGAAGCTTTCTTT | CASSRRTGGTEAFF
NA | NA | TRBJ2-4 | TRBV23-1 | TGCGCCAGCAGTCAAGGGACACCAATAGCCAAAAACATTCAGTACTTC | CASSQGTPIAKNIQYF
NA | NA | TRBJ2-2 | TRBV24-1 | TGTGCCACCAGTGCCATAAGGGGCGCTGGGGCGAACACCGGGGAGCTGTTTTTT | CATSAIRGAGANTGELFF
NA | TRBD1 | TRBJ1-1 | TRBV6-5 | TGTGCCAGCAGAGGGACAGGCCACCCTGAAGCTTTCTTT | CASRGTGHPEAFF
NA | NA | TRBJ1-3 | TRBV1 | TGCACCAGCAGCCATTCAAGCCGGGACACCGACTCTGGAAACACCATATATTTT | CTSSHSSRDTDSGNTIYF
NA | TRBD1 | TRBJ2-1 | TRBV7-9 | TGTGCCAGCAGCTCACCCGGGACAGGGGGGGGAAATGGCTACAATGAGCAGTTCTTC | CASSSPGTGGGNGYNEQFF
NA | NA | TRBJ2-5 | TRBV5-1 | TGCGCCAGCACCCGGGATTCGGAGACCCAGTACTTC | CASTRDSETQYF
NA | TRBD1 | TRBJ2-2 | TRBV5-6 | TGTGCCAGCAGCCCCCAGACAGGGTACACCGGGGAGCTGTTTTTT | CASSPQTGYTGELFF
NA | NA | TRBJ1-3 | TRBV21-1 | TGTGCCAGCAGTTACACACCCTCTGGAAACACCATATATTTT | CASSYTPSGNTIYF
NA | TRBD2 | TRBJ2-3 | TRBV5-1 | TGCGCCAGCACCATGGAGCGGGGGGCCATCACAGATACGCAGTATTTT | CASTMERGAITDTQYF
few | NA | TRBJ1-2 | TRBV3-1/TRBV3-2 | TGTGCCAGCAGCCAAGATATTTCAGGGCCGGGTGGCTACACCTTC | CASSQDISGPGGYTF
NA | TRBD1 | TRBJ2-4 | TRBV4-1 | TGCGCCAGCAGCCCTCCTGTCACCTTCGGACAGGGAGGCATTCAGTACTTC | CASSPPVTFGQGGIQYF
NA | NA | TRBJ2-3 | TRBV15 | TGTGCCACCAGCAGAGATAAAGGACTCTCGACCCTCACAGATACGCAGTATTTT | CATSRDKGLSTLTDTQYF
NA | NA | TRBJ1-2 | TRBV5-1 | TGCGCCAGCAGCTTGAGCTATGATGCCAAATATGGCTACACCTTC | CASSLSYDAKYGYTF
NA | TRBD1 | TRBJ2-7 | TRBV19 | TGTGCCAGTAGTACAACCGGACAGGGAGTCGAGCAGTACTTC | CASSTTGQGVEQYF
once | TRBD2 | TRBJ2-5 | TRBV19 | TGTGCCAGTAGTATGTTCGTAGCGGGGGGCCAAGAGACCCAGTACTTC | CASSMFVAGGQETQYF
NA | NA | TRBJ2-5 | TRBV4-1 | TGCGCCAGCAGCCAAACACTACAGGGGACCCAGTACTTC | CASSQTLQGTQYF
NA | TRBD2 | TRBJ2-3 | TRBV5-6 | TGTGCCAGCAGTCTTAGCGGGGCGTTCTCTAGCACAGATACGCAGTATTTT | CASSLSGAFSSTDTQYF
NA | TRBD1 | TRBJ1-6 | TRBV7-9 | TGTGCCAGCAGCTTAGAAACAGGGGGAGATAATTCACCCCTCCACTTT | CASSLETGGDNSPLHF
NA | NA | TRBJ1-2 | TRBV28 | TGTGCCAGCAGTTTAAGGGGACATAACTATGGCTACACCTTC | CASSLRGHNYGYTF
NA | NA | TRBJ1-1 | TRBV6-5 | TGTGCCAGCAGTTACGGCAACAGTAACACTGAAGCTTTCTTT | CASSYGNSNTEAFF
NA | TRBD2 | TRBJ2-1 | TRBV5-6 | TGTGCCAGCAGCTCCGGAGGCGGGGGGGCCGAAGAAGAGTTCTTC | CASSSGGGGAEEEFF
NA | TRBD1 | TRBJ2-2 | TRBV30 | TGTGCCTGGAGTCCCATTGACAGGGATGACACCGGGGAGCTGTTTTTT | CAWSPIDRDDTGELFF
NA | TRBD1 | TRBJ2-7 | TRBV4-1 | TGCGCCAGCAGCCAAGACACTAACCCGGGACAGGGCTACGAGCAGTACTTC | CASSQDTNPGQGYEQYF
NA | NA | TRBJ2-7 | TRBV28 | TGTGCCAGCGCCCCTGGGGCCGACATCTCCTACGAGCAGTACTTC | CASAPGADISYEQYF
few | TRBD1 | TRBJ1-2 | TRBV5-4 | TGTGCCAGCAGCTTTCTCGGGACAGGGGAAGGGAATGGCTACACCTTC | CASSFLGTGEGNGYTF
once | NA | TRBJ1-2 | TRBV18 | TGTGCCAGCTCACTTAAAAACAGGGATCAAATGGTGGGCTATGGCTACACCTTC | CASSLKNRDQMVGYGYTF
NA | NA | TRBJ2-1 | TRBV11-2 | TGTGCCAGCAGCTTAGGCCGGGAATCCTACAATGAGCAGTTCTTC | CASSLGRESYNEQFF
NA | TRBD1 | TRBJ1-4 | TRBV6-5 | TGTGCCAGCAGTCGGGGACAGAATGAAAAACTGTTTTTT | CASSRGQNEKLFF
NA | TRBD1 | TRBJ1-2 | TRBV3-1/TRBV3-2 | TGTGCCAGCAGCCCAGGGGTGCAGGGGGCAGGAGAAGGCTACACCTTC | CASSPGVQGAGEGYTF